These 29 T cell receptor beta chains share one sample of origin, sequenced in a study of T-cell reconstitution after alpha-beta-depleted transplantation in children. Unique molecular identifiers were used in preparing the TCRbeta library. From the PCR reads, TCRdb called clonotypes with MiXCR, one entry per CDR3 protein. The sample carries about 580,000 distinct CDR3 sequences, around 23% recorded once. The sample was PBMCs, mostly from graft donor cells, taken 360 days after TCRalphabeta/CD19-depleted stem cell transplant. The receptors stem from a boy younger than two who had a stem cell transplant for acute myeloid leukemia, so the T cells may come from the graft donor.

The table lists this clonotype with a few counts. The chain employs TRBV6-5 and TRBJ1-1, with unresolved D. V was shortened by 0 bases and J by 4 bases, with 6 bases between the two germline ends. CDR1 is MNHEY and CDR2 is SVGAGI in the germline V gene. This CDR3 region has 13 residues. CDR3 sequence: CASSYSSPTEAFF. The CDR3 DNA reads as TGTGCCAGCAGTTACTCGAGTCCCACTGAAGCTTTCTTT.

This clonotype was detected only a few times. The chain combines TRBV14 with TRBJ1-1; D not resolved. The CDR3 is 12 amino acids. CDR1 is SGHDN and CDR2 is FVKESK in the germline V gene. Trimming cost V 4 bases and J 7 bases, with 10 bases left between them. The CDR3 sequence: CASSPTTFEAFF. The CDR3 bases are TGTGCCAGCAGCCCAACTACTTTTGAAGCTTTCTTT.

V usage is TRBV4-3 and J usage is TRBJ1-1, with no clear D. The CDR3 is made up of 14 amino acids. Trimming left V 4 bases short and J 3 bases short, with 12 bases between. Germline V CDR1 and CDR2: LGHNA, YSLEER. DNA for the CDR3: TGCGCCAGCAGCCCCCGGACCCCAGACACTGAAGCTTTCTTT. Protein sequence: CASSPRTPDTEAFF.

V usage is TRBV3-1 and J usage is TRBJ1-3; tentative D call: TRBD1 (5 bases). The V gene lost 4 bases and the J gene lost 4 bases, with 17 bases spanning the gap. This CDR3 spans 16 amino acids. In germline, CDR1 is LGHDT, CDR2 YNNKEL (reference sequence). CDR3 residues: CASSPGSGVVGNTIYF. DNA of the CDR3: TGTGCCAGCAGCCCAGGGTCAGGCGTTGTCGGAAACACCATATATTTT.

This clonotype was seen a handful of times. The chain employs TRBV28 and TRBJ2-1; 11 bases match TRBD2. The CDR3 covers 16 residues. V dropped 5 bases and J dropped 4; count of bases not matched to a gene: 7. The germline gives CDR1 MDHEN, CDR2 SYDVKM. The DNA of the CDR3 is TGTGCCAGCAGTACTCCGGGACTAGCGGCTTACAATGAGCAGTTCTTC. Its translation: CASSTPGLAAYNEQFF.

The genes are TRBV20-1 and TRBJ2-3; TRBD2 matches 9 bases. Germline CDR1 and CDR2: DFQATT and SNEGSKA (reference sequence). The CDR3 length is 18 residues. Losses at the gene ends were 5 bases for V and 5 bases for J; bases not matched to a gene: 20. The CDR3 DNA follows: TGCAGTGCTGAGCCCGAGTCGCAGCGGGGGGATGAAAAAGATACGCAGTATTTT. The encoded protein is CSAEPESQRGDEKDTQYF.

This clonotype was seen at least ten times. This chain joins TRBV28 and TRBJ1-1, with D maybe TRBD1 (5 bases). Germline V gene data show CDR1 as MDHEN and CDR2 as SYDVKM. CDR3 length: 16 residues. Between the trimmed V and J ends, which lost 0 bases and 1 base, there was a span of 12 bases. CDR3 coding DNA: TGTGCCAGCAGTTTATGGGGGGGGGAACCGAACACTGAAGCTTTCTTT. It translates to CASSLWGGEPNTEAFF.

This clonotype was seen more than once but under ten times. The rearrangement joins TRBV12-3 or TRBV12-4 to TRBJ1-2; 7 nucleotides agree with TRBD1. V shed 6 bases and J 3 bases; nucleotides not matched to a gene: 16. This CDR3 spans 17 amino acids. The CDR3 reads CASRRQGLLDGDYGYTF. The CDR3 DNA sequence: TGTGCCAGCAGGAGACAGGGCCTTCTGGACGGAGACTATGGCTACACCTTC.

This clonotype has a count of ten or more. The rearrangement links TRBV27 to TRBJ1-5; D gene uncertain. V was trimmed by 3 bases and J by 3 bases, leaving 6 bases between them. In germline, CDR1 is MNHEY, CDR2 SMNVEV (reference sequence). CDR3 size: 13 residues. The DNA of the CDR3 is TGTGCCAGCAGTTTGTCCGACAATCAGCCCCAGCATTTT. It encodes CASSLSDNQPQHF.

This clonotype was observed at least ten times. This sequence joins TRBV20-1 and TRBJ2-5; 8 bases are shared with TRBD2. With V trimmed by 0 bases and J by 4 bases, 10 bases remained unmatched. Germline V CDR1 and CDR2: DFQATT, SNEGSKA (reference sequence). CDR3 length: 16 residues. The DNA of the CDR3 is TGCAGTGCTAGAGATCCCCAGCGGGGGAATCCAGAGACCCAGTACTTC. This codes for CSARDPQRGNPETQYF.

The table lists this clonotype with many counts. The rearrangement joins TRBV18 to TRBJ2-5; possibly TRBD1 for D (6 bases). CDR1 is KGHSH, CDR2 LQKENI, per germline. This CDR3 spans 12 amino acids. V gave up 8 bases and J gave up 5 bases, with 12 bases separating them. This chain's CDR3 is CASRTGTETQYF. The DNA for the CDR3 is TGTGCCAGCCGAACAGGGACCGAGACCCAGTACTTC.

The chain carries TRBV29-1 and TRBJ2-2, with TRBD2 matching 13 bases. Germline V lookup: CDR1 SQVTM, CDR2 ANQGSEA. The CDR3 loop spans 13 amino acids. Trimming at V came to 5 bases and at J to 6 bases, leaving 0 bases not matched to a gene. This CDR3 reads CSVTSGGAGELFF. For the CDR3, the DNA is TGCAGCGTTACTAGCGGGGGGGCCGGGGAGCTGTTTTTT.

In its sample, this clonotype was seen many times. This chain joins TRBV12-3 or TRBV12-4 and TRBJ2-1, with D maybe TRBD2 (6 bases). The CDR3 is 14 amino acids. V was clipped by 6 bases and J by 1 base, with 10 bases between them. CDR3 in amino acids: CASSLRGSYNEQFF. For the CDR3, the DNA is TGTGCCAGCAGCCTCCGGGGGTCCTACAATGAGCAGTTCTTC.

The chain carries TRBV7-9 and TRBJ2-1; no definite D call. CDR1 and CDR2 from the germline V gene are SEHNR and FQNEAQ (reference sequence). CDR3 length: 15 amino acids. V was cut by 3 bases and J by 5 bases, with 14 bases left in between. The DNA of the CDR3 is TGTGCCAGCAGCTTCCTGGAGCTGCCCCACAATGAGCAGTTCTTC. Encoded protein: CASSFLELPHNEQFF. Full variable domain (rest looked up from reference TRBV7-9 and TRBJ2-1): DTGVSQNPRHKITKRGQNVTFRCDPISEHNRLYWYRQTLGQGPEFLTYFQNEAQLEKSRLLSDRFSAERPKGSFSTLEIQRTEQGDSAMYLCASSFLELPHNEQFFGPGTRLTVL.

This clonotype has a count of ten or more. The genes are TRBV12-3 or TRBV12-4 and TRBJ2-3, with D unresolved. Trimming shortened V by 1 base and J by 4 bases, and 21 bases separated the two germline ends. This CDR3 region has 18 residues. The CDR3 DNA sequence: TGTGCCAGCAGTTTAGGATCCCTGGGTTTAGGATCGTCAGATACGCAGTATTTT. Its translation: CASSLGSLGLGSSDTQYF.

At least ten counts were recorded for this clonotype. The J gene is TRBJ2-1, the V gene TRBV5-1; D uncertain. The CDR3 is 14 residues long. Trimming took 4 bases from V and 6 from J, leaving 14 bases between them. The germline gives CDR1 SGHRS, CDR2 YFSETQ. The CDR3 DNA is TGCGCCAGCAGCGCCCCCACGGATTTCAATGAGCAGTTCTTC. Translation: CASSAPTDFNEQFF.

This clonotype was seen at least ten times. Its ends do not fully match the called genes, so a read error is possible. J is TRBJ2-5 and V is TRBV20-1, with TRBD2 identical over 11 bases. The CDR3 contains 15 residues. CDR1 and CDR2 from the germline V gene are DFQATT and SNEGSKA (reference sequence). CDR3 sequence reads: CSATPLTSGDWTEYF. The CDR3 nucleotides read TGCAGTGCTACACCGTTGACTAGCGGGGATTGGACCGAGTACTTC.

Notes on this clonotype: It is likely a read error, because the conserved phenylalanine at the end of the CDR3 is missing. The chain combines TRBV5-5 with TRBJ1-2; TRBD1 matches 10 bases. Germline V gene data show CDR1 as SGHKS and CDR2 as YYEKEE (reference sequence). Unmatched junction bases numbered 5, after V lost 5 bases and J lost 4 bases. This CDR3 is 14 amino acids long. CDR3 bases: TGTGCCAGCAGGGCCGGGACAGGGGCCTATGGCTACACCTGC. It is translated as CASRAGTGAYGYTC.

In its sample, this clonotype was seen many times. The CDR3 nucleotides read TGCAGCGTGACAGTTTTCTACAATGAGCAGTTCTTC. This encodes CSVTVFYNEQFF. The V call is TRBV29-1, the J call TRBJ2-1; possible D gene TRBD1, 5 bases. The germline CDR1 and CDR2 sequences are SQVTM and ANQGSEA. V was pared by 6 bases and J by 3 bases, with 9 bases between. The CDR3 has 12 residues.

This clonotype has ten or more counts. The chain uses TRBV20-1 and TRBJ2-1, with TRBD2 matching 9 bases. The CDR3 covers 15 residues. J gave up 6 bases and V 0 bases, and 6 bases lay outside the gene matches. Germline values: CDR1 DFQATT, CDR2 SNEGSKA (reference sequence). CDR3 loop: CSARDASGALNEQFF. The CDR3 coding sequence is TGCAGTGCTAGAGATGCTAGCGGGGCTCTCAATGAGCAGTTCTTC.

Only one count was recorded for this clonotype. J is TRBJ1-2 and V is TRBV11-2; perhaps TRBD1 as D (5 bases). Between the trimmed V and J ends, which lost 7 bases and 4 bases, there was a span of 13 bases. Germline V gene data show CDR1 as SGHAT and CDR2 as FQNNGV. This CDR3 has 13 amino acids. CDR3 amino acids: CASTLTRGYGYTF. CDR3 sequence (DNA): TGTGCCAGCACCCTCACGAGGGGCTATGGCTACACCTTC.

V and J are TRBV6-1 and TRBJ2-4; no clear D gene. The CDR3 runs 13 residues. Trimming removed 7 bases at V and 0 bases at J, with 7 bases between. Per the germline V gene, CDR1 is MNHNS and CDR2 is SASEGT. The DNA for the CDR3 is TGTGCCAGCATGGATGGAGCCAAAAACATTCAGTACTTC. It yields the protein CASMDGAKNIQYF.

This clonotype was picked up a small number of times. This chain links TRBV6-4 with TRBJ2-3; 10 bases fit TRBD2. From germline, CDR1 is MRHNA and CDR2 SNTAGT. V lost 7 bases, J lost 1 base, and 5 bases stayed unmatched. The CDR3 length is 15 residues. In DNA form, the CDR3 reads TGTGCCAGCAAACCCCTAGCGGGGGGCACAGATACGCAGTATTTT. Amino acids: CASKPLAGGTDTQYF.

This clonotype appeared a few times. The chain recombines TRBV19 with TRBJ2-7; weak D call: TRBD1 (6 bases). In germline, CDR1 is LNHDA, CDR2 SQIVND (reference sequence). The V gene lost 6 bases and the J gene lost 5 bases, with 20 bases spanning the gap. This CDR3 is 15 amino acids long. The CDR3 bases are TGTGCCAGTAGCCGCCTGGCACAGGGTACGGACGAGCAGTACTTC. This translates into CASSRLAQGTDEQYF.

This clonotype was seen at least ten times. This sequence joins TRBV11-1 and TRBJ1-2; a weak D match, TRBD1 (6 bases). CDR1 and CDR2 (germline): SGHAT, FQDESV (reference sequence). The V end was cut by 5 bases, the J end by 4 bases, with 26 bases between. The CDR3 is made up of 18 amino acids. CDR3 in DNA: TGTGCCAGCAGCCTCGAACCGGGACACCCTTTAAAGGGCTATGGCTACACCTTC. This gives the protein CASSLEPGHPLKGYGYTF. The full variable domain, its missing parts supplied by reference TRBV11-1 and TRBJ1-2, is EAEVAQSPRYKITEKSQAVAFWCDPISGHATLYWYRQILGQGPELLVQFQDESVVDDSQLPKDRFSAERLKGVDSTLKIQPAELGDSAMYLCASSLEPGHPLKGYGYTFGSGTRLTVV.

This clonotype came up a few times. This rearrangement joins TRBV28 to TRBJ1-2; tentatively, D is TRBD1 (5 bases). CDR3 length: 14 amino acids. Trimming took off 11 bases at V and 4 bases at J, with 20 bases between the two ends. Looked up from germline, CDR1 is MDHEN and CDR2 is SYDVKM. CDR3 bases: TGTGCCGGAAACCCCCGGGGGGTTGGCTATGGCTACACCTTC. It codes for CAGNPRGVGYGYTF.

The gene calls are TRBV10-3 and TRBJ2-7; the D gene is possibly TRBD1 (6 bases). The V and J ends lost 4 bases and 5 bases respectively, with 18 bases between them. Germline lookup yields CDR1 ENHRY and CDR2 SYGVKD. The CDR3 totals 15 residues. The CDR3 DNA follows: TGTGCCATCAGTGCCGGACAGTCGGCGGCGAACGAGCAGTACGTC. This translates into CAISAGQSAANEQYV.

The V gene is TRBV6-6, the J gene TRBJ1-3, with D unresolved. The CDR3 is 13 residues long. The germline CDR1 and CDR2 sequences are MNHNY and SVGAGI (reference sequence). V lost 8 bases, J lost 8 bases, and 16 bases lay in between. CDR3 in DNA: TGTGCCAGCCGGCTGGCCCGAGTTGACACCATATATTTT. As protein: CASRLARVDTIYF.

This clonotype was recorded a few times. The chain uses TRBV5-5 and TRBJ2-6, with no clear D. Germline CDR1 is SGHKS and CDR2 is YYEKEE (reference sequence). V lost 5 bases and J 2 bases, leaving 8 bases between the germline ends. CDR3 length: 14 residues. CDR3 region: CASSTLAGANVLTF. Written as DNA, the CDR3 is TGTGCCAGCAGTACGTTGGCTGGGGCCAACGTCCTGACTTTC.